These 15 T cell receptor beta chains share one sample of origin, sequenced in a study of T cells in localized non-small cell lung cancer. Assay used: immunoSEQ multiplex PCR; TCRdb lists only in-frame clones, some missing. The data show tens of thousands of clones, roughly 79% seen once. The sample consisted of PBMCs, taken before any cancer treatment. The receptors derive from a man between 35 and 75 years old with stage II lung adenocarcinoma.

This clone is a singleton in its sample. V gene TRBV19 combines with J gene TRBJ2-1, with D maybe TRBD1 (6 bases). V lost 8 bases, J lost 0 bases, and 14 bases lay in between. The CDR3 has 15 amino acids. Germline V gene data show CDR1 as LNHDA and CDR2 as SQIVND (reference sequence). The CDR3 loop reads CASGEDRSSYNEQFF. Here the CDR3 DNA reads TGTGCCAGTGGGGAAGACAGGAGCTCCTACAATGAGCAGTTCTTC.

This chain joins TRBV27 and TRBJ2-5, with unresolved D. CDR1 MNHEY and CDR2 SMNVEV come from the germline V gene (reference sequence). Trimming left V 5 bases short and J 0 bases short, with 1 base between. There are 11 residues in the CDR3. CDR3 bases: TGTGCCAGCAGTCACCAAGAGACCCAGTACTTC. It specifies CASSHQETQYF.

The rearrangement uses TRBV18 and TRBJ2-7; D possibly corresponds to TRBD2 (6 bases). V was clipped by 4 bases and J by 6 bases, with 16 bases between them. Germline V gene data show CDR1 as KGHSH and CDR2 as LQKENI. The CDR3 totals 14 residues. CDR3 amino acids: CASSLGGSGPEQYF. The CDR3 nucleotides read TGTGCCAGCTCACTGGGGGGTTCCGGCCCCGAGCAGTACTTC.

The CDR3 DNA sequence: TGTGCCAGCAGTGAATACGGTCTCAACAATGAGCAGTTCTTC. This encodes CASSEYGLNNEQFF. The V and J genes are TRBV25-1 and TRBJ2-1, with D unresolved. The germline V and J ends were trimmed by 0 bases and 5 bases, with 8 bases remaining between them. The CDR3 loop spans 14 amino acids. Germline CDR1 MGHDK, CDR2 SYGVNS. The whole variable domain, filled in from reference TRBV25-1 and TRBJ2-1, reads EADIYQTPRYLVIGTGKKITLECSQTMGHDKMYWYQQDPGMELHLIHYSYGVNSTEKGDLSSESTVSRIRTEHFPLTLESARPSHTSQYLCASSEYGLNNEQFFGPGTRLTVL.

This clone occurred many times. The chain carries TRBV6-1 and TRBJ1-1; 8 bases map to TRBD1. Per the germline V gene, CDR1 is MNHNS and CDR2 is SASEGT. The V gene end was trimmed by 5 bases and the J gene end by 0 bases; junction bases not matched to a gene: 2. CDR3 length equals 14 residues. CDR3 loop: CASSWDRMNTEAFF. The CDR3 DNA reads TGTGCCAGCAGTTGGGACAGGATGAACACTGAAGCTTTCTTT.

V gene TRBV7-2 combines with J gene TRBJ2-3; D possibly corresponds to TRBD2 (6 bases). Per germline, CDR1 SGHTA and CDR2 FQGNSA. Trimming removed 6 bases at V and 3 bases at J, with 19 bases between. This CDR3 region has 16 residues. CDR3 bases: TGTGCCAGCAGACTTCCGGGACTTTGGTTGACAGATACGCAGTATTTT. As protein: CASRLPGLWLTDTQYF.

This sequence joins TRBV14 and TRBJ1-1, with no clear D. The CDR3 is 11 residues long. The germline CDR1 and CDR2 sequences are SGHDN and FVKESK. The V end was cut by 0 bases, the J end by 4 bases, with 0 bases between. The CDR3 is CASSQDTEAFF. The CDR3 DNA reads TGTGCCAGCAGCCAAGACACTGAAGCTTTCTTT.

The gene calls are TRBV14 and TRBJ1-2, with D maybe TRBD1 (5 bases). The CDR3 is 15 amino acids. CDR1 and CDR2 (germline): SGHDN, FVKESK. The V gene lost 1 base and the J gene lost 4 bases, with 13 bases spanning the gap. The CDR3 sequence: CASSQVTAELYGYTF. The CDR3 nucleotides are TGTGCCAGCAGCCAAGTGACAGCCGAACTCTATGGCTACACCTTC.

The chain links TRBV6-1 to TRBJ1-1; 10 bases are shared with TRBD1. The V gene end was trimmed by 7 bases and the J gene end by 4 bases; junction bases not matched to a gene: 6. Germline V gives CDR1 MNHNS, CDR2 SASEGT. This CDR3 is 14 amino acids long. The CDR3 DNA reads TGTGCCAGCAAAAGGACAGGGGGACCCACTGAAGCTTTCTTT. It yields the protein CASKRTGGPTEAFF.

The chain employs TRBV5-5 and TRBJ2-5; D gene ambiguous. Germline V gene lookup returns CDR1 SGHKS and CDR2 YYEKEE (reference sequence). The CDR3 runs to 14 residues. V was cut by 3 bases and J by 4 bases, with 13 bases left in between. CDR3 sequence: CASSSVIGRETQYF. As DNA, the CDR3 is TGTGCCAGCAGCTCAGTCATAGGCCGAGAGACCCAGTACTTC.

The chain combines TRBV19 with TRBJ2-3; D not certain. CDR3 size: 15 residues. The V and J ends lost 3 bases and 0 bases respectively, with 10 bases between them. CDR1 is LNHDA and CDR2 is SQIVND in the germline V gene (reference sequence). The CDR3 nucleotides read TGTGCCAGTAGTATGGGCGGATTCAGCACAGATACGCAGTATTTT. Translating gives CASSMGGFSTDTQYF.

The V call is TRBV14, the J call TRBJ1-1; no reliable D call. This CDR3 comprises 13 residues. Trimming took 0 bases from V and 0 from J, leaving 2 bases between them. Germline CDR1 and CDR2: SGHDN and FVKESK. CDR3 residues: CASSQELNTEAFF. The CDR3 DNA sequence: TGTGCCAGCAGCCAAGAACTGAACACTGAAGCTTTCTTT.

The chain couples TRBV5-4 to TRBJ2-7; 7 bases fit TRBD1. The ends lost 3 bases at V and 3 bases at J; junction bases unmatched: 3. CDR3 size: 13 residues. CDR1 is SGHNT and CDR2 is YYREEE in the germline V gene (reference sequence). CDR3 nucleotide sequence: TGTGCCAGCAGCTCCGGGACAGACTACGAGCAGTACTTC. It translates to CASSSGTDYEQYF.

V gene TRBV4-2 combines with J gene TRBJ2-7; D gene uncertain. Germline V CDR1 and CDR2: LGHNA, YNFKEQ. Trimming removed 0 bases from V and 6 bases from J, with 18 bases in between. The CDR3 covers 16 residues. In DNA, the CDR3 is TGTGCCAGCAGCCAAGATCTGTCGACTCCATCCACCGAGCAGTACTTC. Residues: CASSQDLSTPSTEQYF.

The chain combines TRBV7-9 with TRBJ2-1; D gene unclear. The CDR3 runs to 11 residues. Trimming took 5 bases from V and 7 from J, leaving 6 bases between them. The V gene's germline CDR1 is SEHNR and CDR2 FQNEAQ (reference sequence). This CDR3 reads CASSLGNEQFF. The CDR3, as DNA: TGTGCCAGCAGCCTCGGGAATGAGCAGTTCTTC.